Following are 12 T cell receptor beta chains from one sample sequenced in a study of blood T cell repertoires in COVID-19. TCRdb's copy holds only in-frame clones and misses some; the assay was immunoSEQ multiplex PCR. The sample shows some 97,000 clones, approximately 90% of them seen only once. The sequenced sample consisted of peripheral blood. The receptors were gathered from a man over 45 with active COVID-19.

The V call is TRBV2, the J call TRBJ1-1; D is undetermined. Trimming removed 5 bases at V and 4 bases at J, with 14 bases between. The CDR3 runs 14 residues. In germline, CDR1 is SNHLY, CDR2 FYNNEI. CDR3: CASSQTGLRTEAFF. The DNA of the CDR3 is TGTGCCAGCAGTCAGACCGGACTGCGCACTGAAGCTTTCTTT. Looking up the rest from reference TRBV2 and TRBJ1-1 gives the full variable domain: EPEVTQTPSHQVTQMGQEVILRCVPISNHLYFYWYRQILGQKVEFLVSFYNNEISEKSEIFDDQFSVERPDGSNFTLKIRSTKLEDSAMYFCASSQTGLRTEAFFGQGTRLTVV.

The CDR3 spells CASRPDGQGSNQPQHF. DNA of the CDR3: TGTGCCAGCAGGCCCGATGGACAGGGGAGCAATCAGCCCCAGCATTTT. This chain links TRBV27 with TRBJ1-5, with 9 bases fitting TRBD1. The CDR3 runs 16 residues. Trimming at V came to 6 bases and at J to 1 base, leaving 7 bases not matched to a gene. The germline gives CDR1 MNHEY, CDR2 SMNVEV (reference sequence).

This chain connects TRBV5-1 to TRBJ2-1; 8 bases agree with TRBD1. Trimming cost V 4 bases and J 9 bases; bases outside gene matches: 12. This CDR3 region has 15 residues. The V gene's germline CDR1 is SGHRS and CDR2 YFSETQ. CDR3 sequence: CASSPFPGQDSEQFF. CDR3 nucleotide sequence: TGCGCCAGCAGCCCCTTCCCGGGACAGGACAGTGAGCAGTTCTTC.

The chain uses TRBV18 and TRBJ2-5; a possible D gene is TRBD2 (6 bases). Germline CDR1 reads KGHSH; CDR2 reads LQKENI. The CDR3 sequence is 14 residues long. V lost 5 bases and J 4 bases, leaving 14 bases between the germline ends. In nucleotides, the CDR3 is TGTGCCAGCTCAGAAGGAGGGGCCCGAGAGACCCAGTACTTC. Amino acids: CASSEGGARETQYF.

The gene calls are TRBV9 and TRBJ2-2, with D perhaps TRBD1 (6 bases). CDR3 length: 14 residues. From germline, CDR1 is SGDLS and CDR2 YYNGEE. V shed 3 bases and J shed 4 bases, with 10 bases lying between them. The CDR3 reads CASSAQGSTGELFF. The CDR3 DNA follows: TGTGCCAGCAGCGCACAGGGAAGCACCGGGGAGCTGTTTTTT.

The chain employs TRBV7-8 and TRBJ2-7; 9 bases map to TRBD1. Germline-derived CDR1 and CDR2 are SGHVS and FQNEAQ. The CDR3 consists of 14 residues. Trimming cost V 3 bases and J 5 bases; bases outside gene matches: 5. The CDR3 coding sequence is TGTGCCAGCAGCTTGCGGGACAGGGACCACGAGCAGTACTTC. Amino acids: CASSLRDRDHEQYF.

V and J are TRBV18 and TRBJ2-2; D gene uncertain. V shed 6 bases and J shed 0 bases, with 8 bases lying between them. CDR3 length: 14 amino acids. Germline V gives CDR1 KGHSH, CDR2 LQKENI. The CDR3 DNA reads TGTGCCAGCTCCCCATTCACGAACACCGGGGAGCTGTTTTTT. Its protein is CASSPFTNTGELFF. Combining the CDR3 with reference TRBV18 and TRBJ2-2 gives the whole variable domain NAGVMQNPRHLVRRRGQEARLRCSPMKGHSHVYWYRQLPEEGLKFMVYLQKENIIDESGMPKERFSAEFPKEGPSILRIQQVVRGDSAAYFCASSPFTNTGELFFGEGSRLTVL.

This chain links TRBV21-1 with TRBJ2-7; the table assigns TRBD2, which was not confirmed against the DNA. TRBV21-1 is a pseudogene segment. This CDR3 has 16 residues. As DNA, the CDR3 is TGTGCCAGCAGCAAAGAAACTAGCGGGAGTGCTTACGAGCAGTACGTC. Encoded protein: CASSKETSGSAYEQYV.

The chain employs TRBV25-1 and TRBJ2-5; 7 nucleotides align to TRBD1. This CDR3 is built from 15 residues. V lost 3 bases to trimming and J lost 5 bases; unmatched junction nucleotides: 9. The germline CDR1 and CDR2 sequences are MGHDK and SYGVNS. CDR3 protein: CASSDAGRGRETQYF. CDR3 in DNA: TGTGCCAGCAGTGACGCTGGTAGGGGGCGGGAGACCCAGTACTTC. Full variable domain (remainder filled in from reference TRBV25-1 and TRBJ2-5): EADIYQTPRYLVIGTGKKITLECSQTMGHDKMYWYQQDPGMELHLIHYSYGVNSTEKGDLSSESTVSRIRTEHFPLTLESARPSHTSQYLCASSDAGRGRETQYFGPGTRLLVL.

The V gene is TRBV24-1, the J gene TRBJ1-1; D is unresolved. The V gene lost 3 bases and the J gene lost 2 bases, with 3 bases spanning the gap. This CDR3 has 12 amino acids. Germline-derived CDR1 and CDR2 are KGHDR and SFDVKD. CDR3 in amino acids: CATSDVNTEAFF. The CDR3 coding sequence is TGTGCCACCAGTGATGTAAACACTGAAGCTTTCTTT.

CDR3 residues: CASSRQGFGEKLFF. CDR3 nucleotide sequence: TGTGCCAGCAGTCGACAGGGGTTTGGGGAAAAACTGTTTTTT. The chain employs TRBV2 and TRBJ1-4, with 8 bases identical to TRBD1. Per germline, CDR1 SNHLY and CDR2 FYNNEI. The CDR3 is 14 residues long. Trimming removed 5 bases from V and 8 bases from J; junction bases left unmatched: 7.

This CDR3 is CASSLRDTYEQYF. CDR3 sequence (DNA): TGTGCCAGCAGCCTCCGGGACACATACGAGCAGTACTTC. The chain employs TRBV5-5 and TRBJ2-7, with D possibly being TRBD1 (6 bases). V was clipped by 4 bases and J by 4 bases, with 12 bases between them. The V gene's germline CDR1 is SGHKS and CDR2 YYEKEE (reference sequence). The CDR3 consists of 13 residues.